The T cell receptor (beta chain) described here comes from a study of shared clonotypes between healthy human individuals. Study-level points and caveats: With a handful of donors compared, 5% to 5.5% of naive CD4 clonotypes were shared.

Remarks on this clone: Its specificity is unknown.

The authors loaded roughly 200 ng DNA, 27,000 or so T cell genomes, into sorted-subset replicate PCRs. TCRdb's table, derived via immunoSEQ multiplex PCR, lists solely in-frame clones and lacks some. The data hold approximately 530,000 clones, with about 96% observed a single time. The length of the CDR3 is 15 residues. Trimming took 1 base from V and 3 from J, leaving 12 bases between them. The germline V gene has CDR1 MDHEN and CDR2 SYDVKM. The sequencing sample was made of naive CD4+ T cells sorted from blood. Documented subset: CD45RA+ positively selected. The V call is TRBV28, the J call TRBJ1-1; no clear D. The receptor's source is a woman in her 30s in good health. The CDR3 region is CASSLFGQTYTEAFF. The CDR3 DNA reads as TGTGCCAGCAGTTTATTCGGCCAGACGTACACTGAAGCTTTCTTT.